What follows describes a single T cell receptor (beta chain). This sample stems from a study of blood T cell repertoires in COVID-19. This CDR3 comprises 15 residues. With 1 base removed from V and 0 bases from J, the gap between germline ends came to 9 bases. Germline V lookup: CDR1 SGHAT, CDR2 FQNNGV. The assay was immunoSEQ multiplex PCR, and TCRdb's table has in-frame clones only and misses some. The data show about 85,000 clones, approximately 90% seen once. This clonotype originated in a man aged 50 to 59 with acute or convalescent COVID-19. Specimen: peripheral blood. The chain carries TRBV11-2 and TRBJ1-1; D possibly corresponds to TRBD1 (5 bases). Here the CDR3 DNA reads TGTGCCAGCAGCTTAGGGAGGGGACTGAACACTGAAGCTTTCTTT. Protein: CASSLGRGLNTEAFF.